Sequencing of this TCR beta chain was carried out in a study of blood T cell repertoires in COVID-19. Study-wide background: Samples came from the United States, Italy and Spain, spanning acute and convalescent COVID-19.

Germline V gives CDR1 SQVTM, CDR2 ANQGSEA. This CDR3 has 12 residues. J lost 6 bases, V lost 3 bases, and 2 bases had no gene match. Per the original data handling: Researchers report that nucleated cell counts were estimated from reference gene primer amplification. Profiled with immunoSEQ multiplex PCR; TCRdb holds only in-frame clones, not every one. The DNA was the basis for D and trimming; V, J and clone size are from that table. The sample carries roughly 150,000 clones, almost 85% recorded once. Seattle researchers signed up patients amid active infection and tracked them longitudinally. Sequenced: peripheral blood. This chain connects TRBV29-1 to TRBJ1-2; 9 nucleotides match TRBD1. The sequence was obtained from a woman aged 80 or older with COVID-19, enrolled during active disease. CDR3 sequence (DNA): TGCAGCGTTGAGAGGACAGGGGATGGCTACACCTTC. It translates to CSVERTGDGYTF.